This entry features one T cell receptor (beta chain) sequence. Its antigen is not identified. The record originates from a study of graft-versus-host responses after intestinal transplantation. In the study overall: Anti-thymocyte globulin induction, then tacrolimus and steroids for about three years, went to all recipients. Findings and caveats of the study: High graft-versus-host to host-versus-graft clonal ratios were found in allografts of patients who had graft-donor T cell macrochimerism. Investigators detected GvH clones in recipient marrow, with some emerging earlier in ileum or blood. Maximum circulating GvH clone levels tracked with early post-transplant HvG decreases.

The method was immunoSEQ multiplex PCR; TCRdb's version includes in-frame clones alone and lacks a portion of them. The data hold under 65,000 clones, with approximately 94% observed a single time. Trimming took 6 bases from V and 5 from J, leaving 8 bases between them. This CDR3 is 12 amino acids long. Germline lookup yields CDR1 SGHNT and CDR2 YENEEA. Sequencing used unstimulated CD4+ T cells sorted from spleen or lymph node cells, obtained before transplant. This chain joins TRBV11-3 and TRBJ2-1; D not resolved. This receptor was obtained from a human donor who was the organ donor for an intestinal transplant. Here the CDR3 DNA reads TGTGCCAGCAGTCTGAACCACAATGAGCAGTTCTTC. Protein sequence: CASSLNHNEQFF.